Given below is one TCR beta chain in context. Memory T cells were CD45RO+, naive were CD45RA+, sorted by FACS. This specimen comes from a study of regulatory dendritic cells for organ transplantation. Only in-frame clones appear in the TCRdb table, and some are missing; sequencing was by immunoSEQ multiplex PCR. The sample has almost 30,000 clones; roughly 85% are singletons. The CDR3 runs 16 residues. Germline V lookup: CDR1 MDHEN, CDR2 SYDVKM. The ends were cut back, 2 bases at V and 2 bases at J, with 13 bases in the middle. This receptor was taken from a human donor in good health. Sequencing was done on a sample of memory CD4+ T cells from blood. Subset denoted: CD45RO+ memory T cells. The V call is TRBV28, the J call TRBJ2-4; TRBD1 might be the D (5 bases). CDR3 loop: CASSLEDRRPKNIQYF. CDR3 bases: TGTGCCAGCAGTTTAGAAGACAGAAGGCCCAAAAACATTCAGTACTTC.